The clone carrying this T cell receptor (beta chain) was counted many times. The antigen remains undetermined. The hyperthyroidism was newly diagnosed and had lasted under 2 months; the patients were aged 18 to 65. Exclusions: uncontrolled infection, other autoimmune disease, pregnancy, lactation. This sample was taken from a study of T cells in Graves' hyperthyroidism and ophthalmopathy. Germline CDR1 SGHTA, CDR2 FQGNSA. The V end was cut by 0 bases, the J end by 0 bases, with 6 bases between. This CDR3 contains 14 residues. TCR beta CDR3 sequences were amplified from RNA transcripts. First-round RT-PCR with HTBI primers amplified the TCR CDR3 region. TCRdb called the multiplex PCR reads again in MiXCR, with one record for every CDR3 protein. The table records a few hundred thousand distinct CDR3 sequences, about a sixth of them present only once. Study observations and caveats: Ophthalmopathy onset followed model prediction by a median roughly six months.

Sequencing used blood. The V gene is TRBV7-2, the J gene TRBJ2-7; no reliable D call. The clonotype originates from a woman between 45 and 60 years old with Graves' hyperthyroidism. The CDR3 region is CASSLAASSYEQYF. The CDR3 bases are TGTGCCAGCAGCTTAGCGGCCAGCTCCTACGAGCAGTACTTC.